Below, 31 T cell receptor beta chains from the same sample are listed, as sequenced in a study of T-cell reconstitution after alpha-beta-depleted transplantation in children. Preparation of the TCRbeta library used unique molecular identifiers. MiXCR, applied by TCRdb to the PCR reads, yields one record per CDR3 protein. The table includes roughly 200,000 distinct CDR3 sequences, approximately 7% detected once. Sequencing was performed on PBMCs, taken before TCRalphabeta/CD19-depleted stem cell transplant. These receptors were obtained from a boy aged 2 to 10 with acute lymphoblastic leukemia, due to receive a stem cell transplant.

This clonotype was seen ten or more times. The chain is built from TRBV20-1 and TRBJ2-3; TRBD1 is a possible D gene (5 bases). Trimming removed 3 bases from V and 2 bases from J, with 15 bases in between. This CDR3 contains 15 residues. Looked up from germline, CDR1 is DFQATT and CDR2 is SNEGSKA (reference sequence). As DNA, the CDR3 is TGCAGTGCTAGGACCAGGGATATATACACAGATACGCAGTATTTT. Protein product: CSARTRDIYTDTQYF.

This clonotype was counted ten times or more. J is TRBJ2-3 and V is TRBV27, with 8 bases matching TRBD1. After removal of 6 bases from V and 0 bases from J, the junction contained 8 bases not matched to a gene. The CDR3 has 16 residues. CDR1 and CDR2 (germline): MNHEY, SMNVEV (reference sequence). CDR3 region: CASSPPGQGSTDTQYF. Written as DNA, the CDR3 is TGTGCCAGCAGCCCCCCTGGACAGGGAAGCACAGATACGCAGTATTTT.

Only a few counts were recorded for this clonotype. This chain uses TRBV5-6 with TRBJ2-4; D is unresolved. Germline-derived CDR1 and CDR2 are SGHDT and YYEEEE. The CDR3 has 14 amino acids. The V and J ends lost 0 bases and 4 bases respectively, with 8 bases between them. This chain's CDR3 is CASSLVAVKNIQYF. CDR3 DNA sequence: TGTGCCAGCAGCTTGGTGGCTGTAAAAAACATTCAGTACTTC.

This clonotype was detected only a few times. The chain is built from TRBV29-1 and TRBJ2-7; possibly TRBD1 or TRBD2 for D (5 bases each). Looked up from germline, CDR1 is SQVTM and CDR2 is ANQGSEA. This CDR3 has 15 residues. The germline V and J ends were trimmed by 6 bases and 6 bases, with 24 bases remaining between them. The CDR3 sequence is CSVGGVLAGLFEQYF. The CDR3, as DNA: TGCAGCGTCGGAGGCGTTCTAGCAGGGCTCTTCGAGCAGTACTTC.

This clonotype was seen more than once but under ten times. This chain joins TRBV20-1 and TRBJ2-3; 7 positions agree with TRBD2. Per the germline V gene, CDR1 is DFQATT and CDR2 is SNEGSKA (reference sequence). V lost 7 bases and J lost 0; bases outside the gene matches: 10. The CDR3 covers 15 residues. DNA of the CDR3: TGCAGTGGGGGTGGACTAGAGACTAGCACAGATACGCAGTATTTT. It is translated as CSGGGLETSTDTQYF.

This clonotype showed up many times. The chain is built from TRBV6-5 and TRBJ2-3; D gene uncertain. CDR3 length: 15 residues. Trimming removed 0 bases from V and 6 bases from J, with 13 bases in between. Germline assignment: CDR1 MNHEY and CDR2 SVGAGI. The CDR3 DNA sequence: TGTGCCAGCAGTTACTCGAGAGGTCGGTCGGATACGCAGTATTTT. It yields the protein CASSYSRGRSDTQYF.

Many counts were recorded for this clonotype. The rearrangement joins TRBV12-3 or TRBV12-4 to TRBJ2-3; weak D call: TRBD2 (6 bases). V lost 7 bases to trimming and J lost 4 bases, with 24 bases between them. The CDR3 totals 17 residues. The CDR3 protein is CASTERGGSGPPDTQYF. CDR3 DNA sequence: TGTGCCAGCACCGAACGAGGAGGGAGTGGCCCCCCAGATACGCAGTATTTT.

This clonotype was seen many times. The V and J genes are TRBV6-2 or TRBV6-3 and TRBJ2-7; D uncertain. Between the trimmed V and J ends, which lost 1 base and 5 bases, there was a span of 12 bases. Looked up from germline, CDR1 is MNHEY and CDR2 is SVGEGT. The length of the CDR3 is 14 residues. Written as DNA, the CDR3 is TGTGCCAGCAGTTACTTTAGCTCCTACGACGAGCAGTACTTC. Translated, it gives CASSYFSSYDEQYF.

The table lists this clonotype with many counts. The J gene is TRBJ2-7, the V gene TRBV20-1, with D perhaps TRBD1 or TRBD2 (5 bases each). Trimming pared 5 bases from V and 6 bases from J, leaving 8 bases between. From germline, CDR1 is DFQATT and CDR2 SNEGSKA (reference sequence). The CDR3 runs 10 residues. CDR3 loop: CSAAGGEQYF. The CDR3 DNA reads as TGCAGTGCTGCTGGGGGCGAGCAGTACTTC.

The sample holds a few counts of this clonotype. This sequence joins TRBV12-3 or TRBV12-4 and TRBJ1-4; TRBD1 matches at 10 bases. V shed 10 bases, J shed 8 bases, and the junction held 16 bases outside the gene matches. CDR3 length equals 16 residues. The CDR3 bases are TGTGCCATAACCGGGACAGGGGAGAGAGGCTCGGAAAAACTGTTTTTT. Its translation is CAITGTGERGSEKLFF.

This clonotype was detected ten times or more. V gene TRBV21-1 combines with J gene TRBJ2-7. TRBV21-1 is tagged as a pseudogene. The CDR3 has 13 residues. The CDR3: CASSPGRPYEQYF. DNA for the CDR3: TGTGCCAGCAGCCCCGGGAGGCCCTACGAGCAGTACTTC.

This clonotype was seen ten or more times. The gene calls are TRBV10-3 and TRBJ1-5, with D possibly being TRBD1 (6 bases). V was clipped by 2 bases and J by 2 bases, with 10 bases between them. The CDR3 spans 15 residues. The V gene's germline CDR1 is ENHRY and CDR2 SYGVKD. CDR3: CAISEVEGGNQPQHF. In DNA form, the CDR3 reads TGTGCCATCAGTGAGGTCGAGGGGGGCAATCAGCCCCAGCATTTT.

Ten or more counts support this clonotype. This chain connects TRBV28 to TRBJ2-7, with 9 bases that match TRBD1. V shed 6 bases and J 3 bases; nucleotides not matched to a gene: 9. The CDR3 spans 15 residues. Germline V gene sequence: CDR1 MDHEN, CDR2 SYDVKM. CDR3 nucleotides: TGTGCCAGCAGCACAGGGGGCGCTACCCACTACGAGCAGTACTTC. This sequence encodes CASSTGGATHYEQYF.

The chain joins TRBV7-2 to TRBJ1-2; TRBD1 agrees at 10 bases. The CDR3 spans 16 residues. With 0 bases clipped from V and 2 bases from J, the junction kept 3 bases outside the gene matches. Germline lookup yields CDR1 SGHTA and CDR2 FQGNSA. The CDR3: CASSLAWDRGNYGYTF. Here the CDR3 DNA reads TGTGCCAGCAGCTTAGCGTGGGACAGGGGAAACTATGGCTACACCTTC.

This clonotype was counted many times. V is TRBV5-6 and J is TRBJ2-5; 10 bases are a match to TRBD1. Losses at the gene ends were 1 base for V and 1 base for J; bases not matched to a gene: 7. CDR1 is SGHDT, CDR2 YYEEEE, per germline. CDR3 length equals 17 residues. CDR3 in amino acids: CASSLPGQGLFQETQYF. CDR3 DNA sequence: TGTGCCAGCAGCTTGCCGGGACAGGGGTTATTCCAAGAGACCCAGTACTTC.

This clonotype was seen at least ten times. The chain joins TRBV7-2 to TRBJ1-1, with D possibly matching TRBD1 (6 bases). This CDR3 spans 12 amino acids. The germline V gene has CDR1 SGHTA and CDR2 FQGNSA. Between the trimmed V and J ends, which lost 6 bases and 11 bases, there was a span of 16 bases. DNA of the CDR3: TGTGCCAGCAGTCCAAAGGGGGGCTGGGCTTTCTTT. Its protein is CASSPKGGWAFF.

This clonotype has ten or more counts. The chain couples TRBV3-1 to TRBJ2-4; 12 bases are shared with TRBD2. Germline V gives CDR1 LGHDT, CDR2 YNNKEL (reference sequence). V was clipped by 4 bases and J by 0 bases; unmatched bases: 19. This CDR3 is built from 22 residues. Here the CDR3 DNA reads TGTGCCAGCAGCCCCCCCGAAGGCCTAGCGGGAGGGACTGGTCTAGCCAAAAACATTCAGTACTTC. Residues: CASSPPEGLAGGTGLAKNIQYF.

This clonotype was recorded many times. J is TRBJ2-7 and V is TRBV20-1, with D perhaps assigned TRBD1 or TRBD2 (5 bases each). Per germline, CDR1 DFQATT and CDR2 SNEGSKA (reference sequence). Trimming removed 6 bases from V and 0 bases from J, with 15 bases in between. The CDR3 runs to 14 residues. This CDR3 reads CSASEGKFSYEQYF. CDR3 nucleotide sequence: TGCAGTGCCTCCGAGGGGAAATTCTCCTACGAGCAGTACTTC.

This clonotype was seen at least ten times. V usage is TRBV5-1 and J usage is TRBJ2-2; D is unclear. The CDR3 totals 14 residues. Trimming removed 2 bases from V and 6 bases from J, with 11 bases in between. Germline V gene data show CDR1 as SGHRS and CDR2 as YFSETQ. The CDR3 here is CASSFSAEAGELFF. CDR3 in DNA: TGCGCCAGCAGCTTTTCCGCGGAAGCCGGGGAGCTGTTTTTT.

The chain links TRBV6-2 or TRBV6-3 to TRBJ2-3, with D perhaps TRBD2 (6 bases). With 8 bases removed from V and 2 bases from J, the gap between germline ends came to 17 bases. Germline CDR1 is MNHEY and CDR2 is SVGEGT. The CDR3 length is 15 residues. The CDR3 here is CASGRLGPSTDTQYF. CDR3 in DNA: TGTGCCAGCGGTAGACTAGGGCCATCCACAGATACGCAGTATTTT.

This clonotype was counted ten times or more. This chain connects TRBV11-2 to TRBJ2-1; tentatively, D is TRBD1 (6 bases). This CDR3 has 14 amino acids. Germline assignment: CDR1 SGHAT and CDR2 FQNNGV. V was trimmed by 5 bases and J by 7 bases, leaving 15 bases between them. CDR3 sequence: CASSPVTGQNEQFF. DNA of the CDR3: TGTGCCAGCAGCCCAGTGACAGGCCAGAATGAGCAGTTCTTC.

The chain recombines TRBV11-2 with TRBJ2-5; a possible D gene is TRBD1 (5 bases). The CDR3 runs 15 residues. V was trimmed by 8 bases and J by 0 bases, leaving 16 bases between them. The germline CDR1 and CDR2 sequences are SGHAT and FQNNGV. The CDR3 DNA is TGTGCCAGCCAGTCGACAGCCCTGTACCAAGAGACCCAGTACTTC. As protein: CASQSTALYQETQYF.

This clonotype was seen repeatedly, ten times or more. This rearrangement joins TRBV7-2 to TRBJ1-1; D gene ambiguous. From germline, CDR1 is SGHTA and CDR2 FQGNSA. This CDR3 region has 14 residues. Trimming pared 5 bases from V and 2 bases from J, leaving 12 bases between. In nucleotides, the CDR3 is TGTGCCAGCAGCACTCAGGACCTAAACACTGAAGCTTTCTTT. Translating it yields CASSTQDLNTEAFF.

The sample holds many counts of this clonotype. V usage is TRBV27 and J usage is TRBJ1-4, with D uncertain. V was trimmed by 6 bases and J by 8 bases, leaving 19 bases between them. This CDR3 is 15 amino acids long. CDR1 and CDR2 from the germline V gene are MNHEY and SMNVEV (reference sequence). CDR3 in DNA: TGTGCCAGCAGGTCGGCGGGATCCGCTCCGGAAAAACTGTTTTTT. Residues: CASRSAGSAPEKLFF.

The table lists this clonotype with many counts. The CDR3 reads CASSKTSGRFNEQFF. The CDR3 DNA is TGTGCCAGCAGCAAGACTAGCGGGAGGTTTAATGAGCAGTTCTTC. V gene TRBV12-3 or TRBV12-4 combines with J gene TRBJ2-1; 13 bases fit TRBD2. Germline trimming cut 6 bases from V and 7 bases from J; bases unmatched to any gene: 6. The CDR3 covers 15 residues.

In its sample, this clonotype was seen many times. The V gene is TRBV4-3, the J gene TRBJ2-1, with D maybe TRBD1 (6 bases). V was trimmed by 3 bases and J by 8 bases, leaving 17 bases between them. The CDR3 sequence is 15 residues long. The germline V gene encodes CDR1 LGHNA and CDR2 YSLEER. CDR3 sequence reads: CASSHRRQVIYEQFF. CDR3 nucleotide sequence: TGCGCCAGCAGCCACCGCCGACAGGTTATCTATGAGCAGTTCTTC.

This clonotype was seen many times. CDR3 protein: CASTLGQQWNTEAFF. DNA for the CDR3: TGTGCCAGCACCCTTGGGCAACAGTGGAACACTGAAGCTTTCTTT. V gene TRBV12-3 or TRBV12-4 combines with J gene TRBJ1-1; D gene ambiguous. Trimming took off 7 bases at V and 1 base at J, with 16 bases between the two ends. This CDR3 is 15 amino acids long.

This clonotype was recorded a few times. V is TRBV14 and J is TRBJ2-7, with D possibly being TRBD2 (5 bases). Germline V gene sequence: CDR1 SGHDN, CDR2 FVKESK. The CDR3 is 14 amino acids. V was shortened by 4 bases and J by 3 bases, with 13 bases between the two germline ends. The CDR3 sequence is CASSPRGRFYEQYF. The DNA for the CDR3 is TGTGCCAGCAGCCCCCGGGGTAGGTTCTACGAGCAGTACTTC. Filled out from reference TRBV14 and TRBJ2-7, the complete variable domain reads EAGVTQFPSHSVIEKGQTVTLRCDPISGHDNLYWYRRVMGKEIKFLLHFVKESKQDESGMPNNRFLAERTGGTYSTLKVQPAELEDSGVYFCASSPRGRFYEQYFGPGTRLTVT.

Many counts were recorded for this clonotype. The genes are TRBV12-3 or TRBV12-4 and TRBJ2-1; the match to TRBD2 covers 9 bases. J gave up 4 bases and V 5 bases, and 6 bases lay outside the gene matches. The CDR3 runs to 15 residues. The CDR3 loop is CASSPLAGPYNEQFF. DNA for the CDR3: TGTGCCAGCAGTCCTCTAGCGGGACCATACAATGAGCAGTTCTTC.

The V gene is TRBV11-3, the J gene TRBJ2-7, with 7 bases aligning to TRBD1. V lost 4 bases to trimming and J lost 2 bases; unmatched junction nucleotides: 11. Germline lookup yields CDR1 SGHNT and CDR2 YENEEA. This CDR3 has 16 residues. The CDR3 region is CASSSLQGWGPYEQYF. Written as DNA, the CDR3 is TGTGCCAGCAGCTCGTTACAGGGGTGGGGACCCTACGAGCAGTACTTC. The full variable domain, rest sourced from reference TRBV11-3 and TRBJ2-7, is EAGVVQSPRYKIIEKKQPVAFWCNPISGHNTLYWYLQNLGQGPELLIRYENEEAVDDSQLPKDRFSAERLKGVDSTLKIQPAELGDSAVYLCASSSLQGWGPYEQYFGPGTRLTVT.

This clonotype has at least ten counts. The V and J genes are TRBV28 and TRBJ2-3; 10 nucleotides line up with TRBD2. The ends lost 6 bases at V and 5 bases at J; junction bases unmatched: 8. Germline lookup yields CDR1 MDHEN and CDR2 SYDVKM. The CDR3 loop spans 15 amino acids. The CDR3 DNA reads as TGTGCCAGCAGCCGTCTAGCGGGAGCGAGAGATACGCAGTATTTT. Translating gives CASSRLAGARDTQYF.